One T cell receptor (beta chain) is described in this entry. The data derive from a study of blood T cell repertoires in COVID-19. The assay was immunoSEQ multiplex PCR, and TCRdb's table has in-frame clones only and misses some. The repertoire holds about 310,000 clones, with about 89% as singletons. This receptor was taken from a woman aged 40-49 years who had recovered from COVID-19. The sample comprised PBMCs or T cells enriched from blood (not recorded which).

CDR3 sequence (DNA): TGTGCCAGCAGTGACCCGACAGTTATGATCGGTGGCTACACCTTC. The encoded protein is CASSDPTVMIGGYTF. V gene TRBV25-1 combines with J gene TRBJ1-2, with D tentatively TRBD1 (5 bases). This CDR3 is 15 amino acids long. Trimming shortened V by 3 bases and J by 7 bases, and 18 bases separated the two germline ends. Looked up from germline, CDR1 is MGHDK and CDR2 is SYGVNS.